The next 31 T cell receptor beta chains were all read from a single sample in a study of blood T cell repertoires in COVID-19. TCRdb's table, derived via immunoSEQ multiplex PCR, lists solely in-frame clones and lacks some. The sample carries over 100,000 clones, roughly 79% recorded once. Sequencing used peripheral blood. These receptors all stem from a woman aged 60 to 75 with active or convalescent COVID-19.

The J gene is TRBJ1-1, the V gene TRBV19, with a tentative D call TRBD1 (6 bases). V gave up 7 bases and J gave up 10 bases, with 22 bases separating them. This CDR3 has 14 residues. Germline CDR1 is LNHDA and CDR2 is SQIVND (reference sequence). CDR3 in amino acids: CASKAGATEGVAFF. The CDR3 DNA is TGTGCCAGTAAAGCAGGGGCGACCGAAGGGGTAGCTTTCTTT.

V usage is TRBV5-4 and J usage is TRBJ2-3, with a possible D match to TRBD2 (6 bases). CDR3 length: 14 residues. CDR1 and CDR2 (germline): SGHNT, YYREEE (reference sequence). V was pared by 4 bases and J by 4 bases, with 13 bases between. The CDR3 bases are TGTGCCAGCAGCCCCGGGAGTATCCCAGATACGCAGTATTTT. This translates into CASSPGSIPDTQYF.

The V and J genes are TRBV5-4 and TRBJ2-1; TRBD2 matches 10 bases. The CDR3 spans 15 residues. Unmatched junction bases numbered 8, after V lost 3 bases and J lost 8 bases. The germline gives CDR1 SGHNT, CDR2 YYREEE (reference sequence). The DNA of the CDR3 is TGTGCCAGCAGCTCGGGACTAGCGTCTGAGTATGAGCAGTTCTTC. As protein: CASSSGLASEYEQFF.

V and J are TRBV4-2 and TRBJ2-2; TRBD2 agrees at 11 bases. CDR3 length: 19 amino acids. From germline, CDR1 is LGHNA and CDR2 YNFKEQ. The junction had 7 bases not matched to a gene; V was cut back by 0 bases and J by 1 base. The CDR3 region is CASSQEVFGLAGNTGELFF. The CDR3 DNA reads TGTGCCAGCAGCCAAGAGGTATTCGGACTAGCGGGGAACACCGGGGAGCTGTTTTTT.

This CDR3 is CASSNTGNQPQHF. The CDR3 DNA reads as TGTGCCAGCAGTAACACGGGGAATCAGCCCCAGCATTTT. The chain couples TRBV6-1 to TRBJ1-5; D is ambiguous. The CDR3 is 13 residues long. V was clipped by 5 bases and J by 4 bases, with 9 bases between them. Per germline, CDR1 MNHNS and CDR2 SASEGT.

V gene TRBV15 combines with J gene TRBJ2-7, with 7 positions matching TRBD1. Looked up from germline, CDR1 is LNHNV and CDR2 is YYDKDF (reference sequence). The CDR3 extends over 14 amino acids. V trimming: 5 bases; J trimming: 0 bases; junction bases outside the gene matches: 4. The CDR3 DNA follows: TGTGCCACCAGCCCTGGGACAGTCTCCTACGAGCAGTACGTC. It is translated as CATSPGTVSYEQYV.

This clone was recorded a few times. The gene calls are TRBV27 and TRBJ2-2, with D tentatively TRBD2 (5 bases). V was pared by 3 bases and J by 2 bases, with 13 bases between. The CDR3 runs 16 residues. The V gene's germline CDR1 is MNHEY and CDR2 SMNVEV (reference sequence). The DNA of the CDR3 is TGTGCCAGCAGTTTGTTTACGGGGTTTAACACCGGGGAGCTGTTTTTT. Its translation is CASSLFTGFNTGELFF.

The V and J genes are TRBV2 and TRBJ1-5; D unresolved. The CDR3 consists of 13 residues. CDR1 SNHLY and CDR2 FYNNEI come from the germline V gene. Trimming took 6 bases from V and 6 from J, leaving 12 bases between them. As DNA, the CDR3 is TGTGCCAGCAGACCGTCGGGGAGTCAGCCCCAGCATTTT. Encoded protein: CASRPSGSQPQHF.

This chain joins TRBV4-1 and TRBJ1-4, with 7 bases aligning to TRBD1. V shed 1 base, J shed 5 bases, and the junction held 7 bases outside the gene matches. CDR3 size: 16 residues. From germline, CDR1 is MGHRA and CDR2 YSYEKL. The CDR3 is CASSQGGQTKNEKLFF. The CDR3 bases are TGCGCCAGCAGCCAAGGGGGACAGACTAAGAATGAAAAACTGTTTTTT.

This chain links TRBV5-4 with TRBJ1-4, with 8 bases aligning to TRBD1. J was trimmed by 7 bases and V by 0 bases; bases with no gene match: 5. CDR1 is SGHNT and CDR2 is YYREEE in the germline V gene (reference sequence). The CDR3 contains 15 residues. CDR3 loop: CASSLGQGASEKLFF. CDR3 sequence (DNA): TGTGCCAGCAGCTTGGGTCAGGGGGCTTCTGAAAAACTGTTTTTT.

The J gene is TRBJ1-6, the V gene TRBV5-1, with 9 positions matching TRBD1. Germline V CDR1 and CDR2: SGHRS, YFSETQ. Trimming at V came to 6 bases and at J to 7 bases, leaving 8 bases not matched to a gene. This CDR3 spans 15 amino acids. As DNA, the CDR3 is TGCGCCAGCACAAATCCGGGACAGGGAAATTCACCCCTCCACTTT. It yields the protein CASTNPGQGNSPLHF.

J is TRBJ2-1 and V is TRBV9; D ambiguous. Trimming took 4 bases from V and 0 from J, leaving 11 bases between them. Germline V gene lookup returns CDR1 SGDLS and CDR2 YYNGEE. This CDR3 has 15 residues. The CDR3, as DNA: TGTGCCAGCAGCCCCCTGGCAGGCTCCTACAATGAGCAGTTCTTC. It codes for CASSPLAGSYNEQFF. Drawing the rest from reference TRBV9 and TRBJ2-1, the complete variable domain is DSGVTQTPKHLITATGQRVTLRCSPRSGDLSVYWYQQSLDQGLQFLIQYYNGEERAKGNILERFSAQQFPDLHSELNLSSLELGDSALYFCASSPLAGSYNEQFFGPGTRLTVL.

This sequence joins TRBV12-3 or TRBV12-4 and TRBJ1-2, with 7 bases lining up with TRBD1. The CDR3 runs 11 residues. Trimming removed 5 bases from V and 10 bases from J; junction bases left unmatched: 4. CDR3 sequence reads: CASSATGDYTF. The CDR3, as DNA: TGTGCCAGCAGTGCTACAGGGGACTACACCTTC.

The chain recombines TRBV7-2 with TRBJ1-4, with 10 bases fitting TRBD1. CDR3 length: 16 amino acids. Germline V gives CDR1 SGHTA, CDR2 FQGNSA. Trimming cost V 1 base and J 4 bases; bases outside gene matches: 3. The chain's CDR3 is CASSLGTGGDNEKLFF. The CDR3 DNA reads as TGTGCCAGCAGCTTAGGGACAGGGGGTGATAATGAAAAACTGTTTTTT.

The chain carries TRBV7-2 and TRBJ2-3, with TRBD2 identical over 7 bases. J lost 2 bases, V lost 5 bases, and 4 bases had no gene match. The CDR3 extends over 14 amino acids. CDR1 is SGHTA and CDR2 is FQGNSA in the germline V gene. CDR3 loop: CASSPGLDTDTQYF. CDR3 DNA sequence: TGTGCCAGCAGCCCCGGACTAGACACAGATACGCAGTATTTT.

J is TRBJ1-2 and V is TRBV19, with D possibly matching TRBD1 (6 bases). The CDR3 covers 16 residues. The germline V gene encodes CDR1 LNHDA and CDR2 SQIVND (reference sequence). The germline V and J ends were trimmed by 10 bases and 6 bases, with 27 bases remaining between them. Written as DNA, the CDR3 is TGTGCCACCACGATATCCAGGGGAATCGGCTTGGATGGCTACACCTTC. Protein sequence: CATTISRGIGLDGYTF.

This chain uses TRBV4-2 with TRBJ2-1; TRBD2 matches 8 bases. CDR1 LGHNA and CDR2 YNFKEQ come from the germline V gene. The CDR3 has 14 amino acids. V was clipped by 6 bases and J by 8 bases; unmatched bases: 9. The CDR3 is CASSGAAGVDEQFF. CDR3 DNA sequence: TGTGCCAGCAGTGGGGCAGCGGGAGTGGATGAGCAGTTCTTC.

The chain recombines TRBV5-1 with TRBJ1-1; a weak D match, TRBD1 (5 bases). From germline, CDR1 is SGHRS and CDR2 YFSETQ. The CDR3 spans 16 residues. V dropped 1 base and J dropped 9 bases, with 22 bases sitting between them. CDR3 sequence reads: CASSLSRAGSSQKAFF. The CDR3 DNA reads TGCGCCAGCAGCTTGTCCAGGGCAGGTTCCTCCCAAAAAGCTTTCTTT.

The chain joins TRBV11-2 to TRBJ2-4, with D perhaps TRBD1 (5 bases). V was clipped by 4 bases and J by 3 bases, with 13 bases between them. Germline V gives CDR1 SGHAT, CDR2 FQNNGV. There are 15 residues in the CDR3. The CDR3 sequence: CASSSEGAGKNIQYF. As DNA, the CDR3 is TGTGCCAGCAGCTCCGAAGGGGCCGGCAAAAACATTCAGTACTTC. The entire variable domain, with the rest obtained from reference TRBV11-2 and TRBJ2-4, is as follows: EAGVAQSPRYKIIEKRQSVAFWCNPISGHATLYWYQQILGQGPKLLIQFQNNGVVDDSQLPKDRFSAERLKGVDSTLKIQPAKLEDSAVYLCASSSEGAGKNIQYFGAGTRLSVL.

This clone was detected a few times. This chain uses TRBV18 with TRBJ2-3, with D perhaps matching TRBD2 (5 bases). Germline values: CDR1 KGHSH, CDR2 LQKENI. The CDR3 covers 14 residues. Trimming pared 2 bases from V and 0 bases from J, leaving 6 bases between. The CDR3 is CASSPGGSTDTQYF. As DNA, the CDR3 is TGTGCCAGCTCACCAGGAGGTAGCACAGATACGCAGTATTTT.

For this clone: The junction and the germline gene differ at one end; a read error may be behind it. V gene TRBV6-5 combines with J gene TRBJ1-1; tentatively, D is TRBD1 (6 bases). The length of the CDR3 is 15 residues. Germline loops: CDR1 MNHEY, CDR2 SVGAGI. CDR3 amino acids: CASSFARGEDTEAFF. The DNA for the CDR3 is TGTGCCAGTAGTTTCGCCAGGGGAGAGGACACTGAAGCTTTCTTT.

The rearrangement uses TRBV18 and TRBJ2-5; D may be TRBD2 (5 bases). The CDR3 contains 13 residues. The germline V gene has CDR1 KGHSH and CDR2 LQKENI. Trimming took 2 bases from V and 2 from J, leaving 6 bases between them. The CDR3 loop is CASSPGGQETQYF. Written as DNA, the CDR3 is TGTGCCAGCTCACCAGGAGGTCAAGAGACCCAGTACTTC.

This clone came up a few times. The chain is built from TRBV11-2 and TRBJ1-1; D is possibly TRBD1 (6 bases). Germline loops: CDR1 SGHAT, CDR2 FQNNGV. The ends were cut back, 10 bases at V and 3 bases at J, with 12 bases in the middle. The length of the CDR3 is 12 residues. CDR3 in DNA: TGTGCCACTACCTACAGGGACACTGAAGCTTTCTTT. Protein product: CATTYRDTEAFF. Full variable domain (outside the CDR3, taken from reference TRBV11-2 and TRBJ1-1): EAGVAQSPRYKIIEKRQSVAFWCNPISGHATLYWYQQILGQGPKLLIQFQNNGVVDDSQLPKDRFSAERLKGVDSTLKIQPAKLEDSAVYLCATTYRDTEAFFGQGTRLTVV.

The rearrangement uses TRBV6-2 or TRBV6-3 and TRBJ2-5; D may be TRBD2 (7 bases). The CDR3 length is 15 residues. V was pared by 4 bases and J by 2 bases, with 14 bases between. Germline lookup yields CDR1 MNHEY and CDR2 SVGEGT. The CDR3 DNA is TGTGCCAGCAGTTGGGGGGGCGCCACTCAAGAGACCCAGTACTTC. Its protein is CASSWGGATQETQYF.

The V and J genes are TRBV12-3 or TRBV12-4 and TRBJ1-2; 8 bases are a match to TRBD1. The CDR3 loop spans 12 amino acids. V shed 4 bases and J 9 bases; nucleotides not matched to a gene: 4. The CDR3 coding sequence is TGTGCCAGCAGTTACCCAGGGGGCAGCTACACCTTC. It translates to CASSYPGGSYTF.

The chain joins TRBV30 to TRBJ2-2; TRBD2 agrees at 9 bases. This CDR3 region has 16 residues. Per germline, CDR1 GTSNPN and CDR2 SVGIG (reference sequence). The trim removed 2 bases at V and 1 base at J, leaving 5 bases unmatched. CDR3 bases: TGTGCCTGGAGTCCGGGACTAGCAATGAACACCGGGGAGCTGTTTTTT. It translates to CAWSPGLAMNTGELFF.

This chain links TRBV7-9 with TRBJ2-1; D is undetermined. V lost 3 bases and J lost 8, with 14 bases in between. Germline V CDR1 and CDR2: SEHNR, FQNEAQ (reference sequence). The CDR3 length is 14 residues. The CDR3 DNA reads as TGTGCCAGCAGCTTCGTGTCTCCTAGAGATGAGCAGTTCTTC. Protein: CASSFVSPRDEQFF.

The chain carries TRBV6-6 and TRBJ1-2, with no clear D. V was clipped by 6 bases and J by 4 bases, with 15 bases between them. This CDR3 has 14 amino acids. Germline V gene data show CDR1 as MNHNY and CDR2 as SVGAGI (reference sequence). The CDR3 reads CASRLSTPTYGYTF. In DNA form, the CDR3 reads TGTGCCAGCAGACTATCGACCCCAACCTATGGCTACACCTTC.

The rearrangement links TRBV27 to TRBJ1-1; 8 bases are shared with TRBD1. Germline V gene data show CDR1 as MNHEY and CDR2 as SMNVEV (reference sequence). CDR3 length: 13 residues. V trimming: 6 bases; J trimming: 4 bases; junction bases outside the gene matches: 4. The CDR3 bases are TGTGCCAGCAGAAAGACAGGGGCCACTGAAGCTTTCTTT. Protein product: CASRKTGATEAFF.

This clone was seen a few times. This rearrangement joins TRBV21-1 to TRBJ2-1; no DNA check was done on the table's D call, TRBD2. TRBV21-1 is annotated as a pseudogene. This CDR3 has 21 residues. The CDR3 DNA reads TGTGCCAGCAGCAGAAGCCCTCCGGGACTAGCGCGACACAGCTCCTACAATGAGCAGTTCTTC. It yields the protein CASSRSPPGLARHSSYNEQFF.

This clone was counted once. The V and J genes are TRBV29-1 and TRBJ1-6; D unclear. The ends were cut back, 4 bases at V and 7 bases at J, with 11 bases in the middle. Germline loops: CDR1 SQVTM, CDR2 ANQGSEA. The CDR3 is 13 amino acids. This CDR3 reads CSVGDGANSPLHF. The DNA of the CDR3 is TGCAGCGTTGGAGATGGTGCGAATTCACCCCTCCACTTT.